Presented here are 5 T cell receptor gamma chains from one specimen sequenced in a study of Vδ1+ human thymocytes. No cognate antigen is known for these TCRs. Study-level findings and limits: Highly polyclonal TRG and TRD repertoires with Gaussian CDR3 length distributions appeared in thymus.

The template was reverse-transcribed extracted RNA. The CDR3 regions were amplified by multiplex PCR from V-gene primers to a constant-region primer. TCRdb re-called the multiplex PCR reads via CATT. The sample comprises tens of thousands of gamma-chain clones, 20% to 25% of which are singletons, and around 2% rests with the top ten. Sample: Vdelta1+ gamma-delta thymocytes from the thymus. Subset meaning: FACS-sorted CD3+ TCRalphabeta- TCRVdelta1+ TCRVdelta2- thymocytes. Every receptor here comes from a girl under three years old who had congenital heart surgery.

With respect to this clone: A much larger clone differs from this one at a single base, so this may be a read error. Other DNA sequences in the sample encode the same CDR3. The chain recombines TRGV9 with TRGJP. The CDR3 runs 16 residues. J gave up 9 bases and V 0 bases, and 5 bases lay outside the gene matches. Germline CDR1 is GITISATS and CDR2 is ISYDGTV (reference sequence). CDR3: CALWEVRVLGKKIKVF. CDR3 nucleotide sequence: TGTGCCTTGTGGGAGGTGCGAGTGTTGGGCAAAAAAATCAAGGTATTT.

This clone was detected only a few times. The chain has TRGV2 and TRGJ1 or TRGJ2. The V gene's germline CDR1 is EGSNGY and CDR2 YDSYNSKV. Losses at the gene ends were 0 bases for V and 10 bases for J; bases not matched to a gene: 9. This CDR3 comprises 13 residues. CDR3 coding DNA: TGTGCCACCTGGGACGGGCCACGGGGGAAGAAACTCTTT. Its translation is CATWDGPRGKKLF.

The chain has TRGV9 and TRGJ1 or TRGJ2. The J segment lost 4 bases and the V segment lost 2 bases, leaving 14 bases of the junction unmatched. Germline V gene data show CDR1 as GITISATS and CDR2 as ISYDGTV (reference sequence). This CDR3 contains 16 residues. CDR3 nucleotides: TGTGCCTTGTGGGAGGCTCGCCACCCATCGTATTATAAGAAACTCTTT. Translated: CALWEARHPSYYKKLF.

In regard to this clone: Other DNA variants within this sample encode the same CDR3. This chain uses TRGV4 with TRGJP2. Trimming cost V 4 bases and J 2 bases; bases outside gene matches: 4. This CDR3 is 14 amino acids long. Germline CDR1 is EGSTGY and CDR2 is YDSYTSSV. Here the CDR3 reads CATWEGSSDWIKTF. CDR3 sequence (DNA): TGTGCCACCTGGGAGGGAAGTAGTGATTGGATCAAGACGTTT.

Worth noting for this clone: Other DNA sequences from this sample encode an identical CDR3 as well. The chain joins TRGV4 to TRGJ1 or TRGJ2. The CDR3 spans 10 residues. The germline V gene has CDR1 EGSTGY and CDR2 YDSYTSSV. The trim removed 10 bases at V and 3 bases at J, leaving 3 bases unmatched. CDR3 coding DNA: TGTGCCACTCGTTATTATAAGAAACTCTTT. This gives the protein CATRYYKKLF.